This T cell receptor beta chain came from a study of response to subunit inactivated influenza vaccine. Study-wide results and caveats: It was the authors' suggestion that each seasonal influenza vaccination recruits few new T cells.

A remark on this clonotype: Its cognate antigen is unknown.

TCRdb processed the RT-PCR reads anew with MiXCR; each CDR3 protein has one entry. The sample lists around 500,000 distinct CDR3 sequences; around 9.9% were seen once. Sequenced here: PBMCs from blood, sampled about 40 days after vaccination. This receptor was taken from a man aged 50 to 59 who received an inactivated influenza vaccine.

The CDR3: CSVERAGGYTEAFF. In DNA form, the CDR3 reads TGCAGCGTTGAACGGGCAGGGGGCTACACTGAAGCTTTCTTT. This rearrangement joins TRBV29-1 to TRBJ1-1; 8 bases are a match to TRBD1. Germline CDR1 is SQVTM and CDR2 is ANQGSEA. With V trimmed by 2 bases and J by 3 bases, 5 bases remained unmatched. The CDR3 spans 14 residues. Variable domain in full (rest from reference TRBV29-1 and TRBJ1-1): SAVISQKPSRDICQRGTSLTIQCQVDSQVTMMFWYRQQPGQSLTLIATANQGSEATYESGFVIDKFPISRPNLTFSTLTVSNMSPEDSSIYLCSVERAGGYTEAFFGQGTRLTVV.